Sequencing of this TCR beta chain was carried out in a study of cytomegalovirus exposure and HLA in healthy donors. Study in general: About 77 million unique TCRs from HLA-typed donors made up an early data release.

General study points: A later analysis linked some 18,000 TCR beta sequences to HLA alleles at 0.05 false discovery rate. In a later analysis, V- and J-gene trimming of beta chains associated with a DCLRE1C missense variant, replicated independently. Later on, an analysis found that several of the most significant clusters appeared to be linked to common viral pathogens, which included parvovirus B19.

In regard to this clone: What it recognizes is unknown.

Researchers ran the PCR with 60 Vbeta and 13 Jbeta primers. The protocol was immunoSEQ multiplex PCR, while the TCRdb copy is restricted to in-frame clones and leaves out a portion. The sample consists of some 120,000 clones, around 75% of them appearing once. Germline V lookup: CDR1 SQVTM, CDR2 ANQGSEA. This CDR3 is 14 amino acids long. V lost 6 bases, J lost 4 bases, and 6 bases stayed unmatched. The sequencing input was PBMCs. The J gene is TRBJ2-7, the V gene TRBV29-1; the match to TRBD2 covers 13 bases. The sequence was obtained from a man younger than 45 in good health and CMV-seronegative. CDR3 residues: CSVKGLAGPYEQYF. The CDR3, as DNA: TGCAGCGTAAAGGGACTAGCGGGACCATACGAGCAGTACTTC.